These 30 T cell receptor beta chains were sequenced from one sample in a study of shared clonotypes between healthy human individuals. Profiled with immunoSEQ multiplex PCR; TCRdb holds only in-frame clones, not every one. The sample holds 1,500,000 or so clones, approximately 98.5% seen once. Sample: naive CD4+ T cells sorted from blood. Subset denoted: CD45RA+ positively selected. The source is a man aged 30 to 39 in good health.

As concerns this clone: Other DNA variants within this sample encode the same CDR3. The V and J genes are TRBV9 and TRBJ2-7; D gene unclear. Deletions cut 0 bases from V and 7 bases from J, with 11 bases between. The CDR3 is 13 residues long. In germline, CDR1 is SGDLS, CDR2 YYNGEE. The chain's CDR3 is CASSVDPPGEQYF. Written as DNA, the CDR3 is TGTGCCAGCAGCGTAGATCCCCCCGGGGAGCAGTACTTC.

The V and J genes are TRBV15 and TRBJ2-5, with D uncertain. With 1 base removed from V and 1 base from J, the gap between germline ends came to 16 bases. The CDR3 has 17 residues. Germline V gene sequence: CDR1 LNHNV, CDR2 YYDKDF (reference sequence). The CDR3 region has the DNA TGTGCCACCAGCAGAGGGGGAACAGCCGCTCCCCAAGAGACCCAGTACTTC. Residues: CATSRGGTAAPQETQYF.

The V gene is TRBV28, the J gene TRBJ2-3; 10 bases match TRBD2. Trimming took 3 bases from V and 2 from J; bases not matched to a gene: 5. There are 16 residues in the CDR3. Germline V lookup: CDR1 MDHEN, CDR2 SYDVKM. The CDR3 DNA follows: TGTGCCAGCAGTTTTCTAGCGGGAGTCGACACAGATACGCAGTATTTT. Translated, it gives CASSFLAGVDTDTQYF.

This clone was seen just once. The chain is built from TRBV15 and TRBJ2-5; the D is unclear. The germline V gene encodes CDR1 LNHNV and CDR2 YYDKDF (reference sequence). The CDR3 sequence is 13 residues long. V lost 0 bases to trimming and J lost 5 bases, with 7 bases between them. The CDR3 DNA reads as TGTGCCACCAGCAGAGACTATGCGGAGACCCAGTACTTC. Translating gives CATSRDYAETQYF.

This rearrangement joins TRBV18 to TRBJ1-5; D possibly corresponds to TRBD1 (5 bases). The V and J ends lost 2 bases and 9 bases respectively, with 14 bases between them. The CDR3 is 14 residues long. CDR1 is KGHSH and CDR2 is LQKENI in the germline V gene. DNA for the CDR3: TGTGCCAGCTCACCAGGGTGGGGGGGTCGGCCCCAGCATTTT. This sequence encodes CASSPGWGGRPQHF. Supplemented by reference TRBV18 and TRBJ1-5, the full variable domain reads NAGVMQNPRHLVRRRGQEARLRCSPMKGHSHVYWYRQLPEEGLKFMVYLQKENIIDESGMPKERFSAEFPKEGPSILRIQQVVRGDSAAYFCASSPGWGGRPQHFGDGTRLSIL.

The chain couples TRBV7-9 to TRBJ1-4; unclear D gene. Looked up from germline, CDR1 is SEHNR and CDR2 is FQNEAQ (reference sequence). Trimming left V 5 bases short and J 0 bases short, with 10 bases between. The CDR3 extends over 15 amino acids. The CDR3 coding sequence is TGTGCCAGCAGCGCCAACAGTGCAACTAATGAAAAACTGTTTTTT. Residues: CASSANSATNEKLFF.

This rearrangement joins TRBV5-4 to TRBJ2-2; D is unclear. Trimming left V 0 bases short and J 1 base short, with 4 bases between. The CDR3 has 14 residues. Germline CDR1 and CDR2: SGHNT and YYREEE (reference sequence). The CDR3 protein is CASSLGKNTGELFF. CDR3 bases: TGTGCCAGCAGCTTGGGGAAGAACACCGGGGAGCTGTTTTTT.

The J gene is TRBJ1-1, the V gene TRBV7-8; D unresolved. The CDR3 consists of 14 residues. Between the trimmed V and J ends, which lost 5 bases and 1 base, there was a span of 11 bases. CDR1 is SGHVS, CDR2 FQNEAQ, per germline. This CDR3 reads CASSHREANTEAFF. DNA for the CDR3: TGTGCCAGCAGCCACCGGGAGGCGAACACTGAAGCTTTCTTT.

The rearrangement uses TRBV5-1 and TRBJ2-3; D gene ambiguous. CDR1 and CDR2 from the germline V gene are SGHRS and YFSETQ. The CDR3 is 13 residues long. V was clipped by 2 bases and J by 5 bases, with 9 bases between them. The CDR3 region is CASSLLTVDTQYF. The CDR3 region has the DNA TGCGCCAGCAGCTTACTAACGGTAGATACGCAGTATTTT.

V and J are TRBV6-5 and TRBJ1-2, with D possibly matching TRBD1 (5 bases). Looked up from germline, CDR1 is MNHEY and CDR2 is SVGAGI. The CDR3 consists of 15 residues. Trimming stripped 5 bases from V and 6 bases from J, with 19 bases between. CDR3 coding DNA: TGTGCCAGCAGTCAACGAACAACAGGAGACCATGGCTACACCTTC. Its protein is CASSQRTTGDHGYTF.

V gene TRBV2 combines with J gene TRBJ1-5; no definite D call. CDR1 and CDR2 from the germline V gene are SNHLY and FYNNEI. This CDR3 comprises 13 residues. V shed 7 bases and J shed 3 bases, with 10 bases lying between them. The CDR3 DNA sequence: TGTGCCAGCAAGTACTTACACAATCAGCCCCAGCATTTT. Its protein is CASKYLHNQPQHF. Combining the CDR3 with reference TRBV2 and TRBJ1-5 gives the whole variable domain EPEVTQTPSHQVTQMGQEVILRCVPISNHLYFYWYRQILGQKVEFLVSFYNNEISEKSEIFDDQFSVERPDGSNFTLKIRSTKLEDSAMYFCASKYLHNQPQHFGDGTRLSIL.

The V and J genes are TRBV9 and TRBJ2-7, with TRBD1 matching 9 bases. Trimming took 0 bases from V and 4 from J; bases not matched to a gene: 8. CDR1 and CDR2 from the germline V gene are SGDLS and YYNGEE. This CDR3 contains 16 residues. CDR3 coding DNA: TGTGCCAGCAGCGTAGGGGGACAGGGATGGGGATACGAGCAGTACTTC. Protein sequence: CASSVGGQGWGYEQYF.

This clone was counted a single time. This chain links TRBV28 with TRBJ1-4; 10 positions agree with TRBD1. V shed 3 bases and J 11 bases; nucleotides not matched to a gene: 6. The CDR3 has 14 residues. In germline, CDR1 is MDHEN, CDR2 SYDVKM. The CDR3 nucleotides are TGTGCCAGCAGTTTCCGGGACAGGGGAGGTAAACTGTTTTTT. The encoded protein is CASSFRDRGGKLFF.

The rearrangement links TRBV7-9 to TRBJ2-1; TRBD2 is a possible D gene (6 bases). The CDR3 spans 16 residues. Per germline, CDR1 SEHNR and CDR2 FQNEAQ (reference sequence). V was shortened by 7 bases and J by 6 bases, with 22 bases between the two germline ends. CDR3 coding DNA: TGTGCCAGCACCCCTCGGCTCGCTAGCGAGCTCAATGAGCAGTTCTTC. Amino acid sequence: CASTPRLASELNEQFF.

The J gene is TRBJ2-7, the V gene TRBV11-2, with D possibly matching TRBD1 (6 bases). The CDR3 is made up of 14 amino acids. V was pared by 1 base and J by 3 bases, with 10 bases between. Germline loops: CDR1 SGHAT, CDR2 FQNNGV. This chain's CDR3 is CASSLGQALYEQYF. The CDR3 bases are TGTGCCAGCAGCTTAGGACAGGCACTCTACGAGCAGTACTTC.

This clone was counted a single time. The rearrangement uses TRBV4-2 and TRBJ1-4; D remains unclear. The CDR3 consists of 16 residues. Germline-derived CDR1 and CDR2 are LGHNA and YNFKEQ. V was shortened by 1 base and J by 0 bases, with 9 bases between the two germline ends. CDR3 sequence (DNA): TGTGCCAGCAGCCAAGTCTCCCCAGCAACTAATGAAAAACTGTTTTTT. Translation: CASSQVSPATNEKLFF.

The chain uses TRBV7-2 and TRBJ2-5, with D unresolved. The V gene lost 3 bases and the J gene lost 5 bases, with 13 bases spanning the gap. The CDR3 totals 14 residues. CDR1 and CDR2 (germline): SGHTA, FQGNSA. The CDR3 coding sequence is TGTGCCAGCAGCTTTGAAGGCAGGCTGGAGACCCAGTACTTC. Translating gives CASSFEGRLETQYF.

V is TRBV15 and J is TRBJ2-3; a weak D match, TRBD2 (6 bases). The CDR3 runs 17 residues. Germline assignment: CDR1 LNHNV and CDR2 YYDKDF (reference sequence). Trimming removed 1 base at V and 4 bases at J, with 18 bases between. The CDR3 sequence: CATSRGYRRSGPDTQYF. Here the CDR3 DNA reads TGTGCCACCAGCAGAGGCTATAGGAGGAGCGGGCCAGATACGCAGTATTTT.

This clone has a single count. The rearrangement uses TRBV28 and TRBJ1-2, with D unresolved. V gave up 2 bases and J gave up 8 bases, with 12 bases separating them. CDR1 is MDHEN and CDR2 is SYDVKM in the germline V gene. This CDR3 is built from 13 residues. The CDR3 loop is CASSLRTLGGYTF. The CDR3 nucleotides are TGTGCCAGCAGTTTAAGGACCTTGGGCGGCTACACCTTC.

As regards this clone: The identical CDR3 is also encoded by other nucleotide sequences in the sample. V usage is TRBV29-1 and J usage is TRBJ2-7; tentative D call: TRBD1 (6 bases). The V gene's germline CDR1 is SQVTM and CDR2 ANQGSEA. V was pared by 6 bases and J by 0 bases, with 12 bases between. The CDR3 runs to 13 residues. Here the CDR3 DNA reads TGCAGCGTCCGACAGGTTCTCTCCTACGAGCAGTACTTC. As protein: CSVRQVLSYEQYF.

J is TRBJ2-1 and V is TRBV18; maybe TRBD2 (6 bases). The CDR3 is made up of 14 amino acids. Germline V gives CDR1 KGHSH, CDR2 LQKENI. Trimming took off 8 bases at V and 10 bases at J, with 21 bases between the two ends. The DNA of the CDR3 is TGTGCCAGCCGCCGGACGGGGGAACATGACGAGCAGTTCTTC. It codes for CASRRTGEHDEQFF.

J is TRBJ2-7 and V is TRBV29-1; 8 nucleotides match TRBD1. The germline gives CDR1 SQVTM, CDR2 ANQGSEA. This CDR3 has 12 amino acids. V shed 4 bases and J 5 bases; nucleotides not matched to a gene: 4. This CDR3 is CSVGGQVNEQYF. The CDR3 DNA is TGCAGCGTTGGGGGACAGGTGAACGAGCAGTACTTC.

V is TRBV19 and J is TRBJ2-5; no clear D gene. V was pared by 4 bases and J by 5 bases, with 8 bases between. Looked up from germline, CDR1 is LNHDA and CDR2 is SQIVND (reference sequence). This CDR3 is 12 amino acids long. DNA of the CDR3: TGTGCCAGTAGTACAGACTTGGAGACCCAGTACTTC. It encodes CASSTDLETQYF.

Concerning this clone: Other DNA sequences from this sample encode an identical CDR3 as well. The chain recombines TRBV18 with TRBJ2-7, with D uncertain. CDR1 is KGHSH and CDR2 is LQKENI in the germline V gene. The length of the CDR3 is 14 residues. Trimming stripped 1 base from V and 0 bases from J, with 7 bases between. CDR3 sequence: CASSPQGSSYEQYF. Written as DNA, the CDR3 is TGTGCCAGCTCACCACAGGGAAGCTCCTACGAGCAGTACTTC.

This clone was observed once. Other nucleotide sequences in the sample specify the same CDR3. J is TRBJ2-7 and V is TRBV6-5; 10 positions match TRBD2. Trimming took 5 bases from V and 3 from J; bases not matched to a gene: 1. The CDR3 extends over 13 amino acids. The germline V gene encodes CDR1 MNHEY and CDR2 SVGAGI. CDR3 bases: TGTGCCAGCAGTAGGACTAGCGGCTACGAGCAGTACTTC. This encodes CASSRTSGYEQYF.

This rearrangement joins TRBV18 to TRBJ2-1; 9 bases align to TRBD2. The CDR3 consists of 16 residues. The V gene's germline CDR1 is KGHSH and CDR2 LQKENI. V was clipped by 3 bases and J by 7 bases; unmatched bases: 10. CDR3 sequence (DNA): TGTGCCAGCTCACCGGGTAGCGGGAGAGGTGGGAATGAGCAGTTCTTC. This sequence encodes CASSPGSGRGGNEQFF.

The rearrangement uses TRBV12-5 and TRBJ2-5; 8 nucleotides line up with TRBD1. Trimming removed 5 bases from V and 5 bases from J; junction bases left unmatched: 13. Germline CDR1 and CDR2: LGHNT and FRNRAP. This CDR3 has 16 amino acids. CDR3 DNA sequence: TGTGCTAGTGGTGCTCGACAGGGGTTATGTAGGGAGACCCAGTACTTC. Amino acids: CASGARQGLCRETQYF.

On this clone itself: This sample also contains other DNA sequences that code for the same CDR3. This chain joins TRBV2 and TRBJ1-1; 10 nucleotides line up with TRBD1. V gave up 6 bases and J gave up 2 bases; unmatched junction bases: 3. Germline values: CDR1 SNHLY, CDR2 FYNNEI. The CDR3 loop spans 14 amino acids. The CDR3 protein is CASRQTGGNTEAFF. The CDR3 bases are TGTGCCAGCAGACAGACAGGGGGCAACACTGAAGCTTTCTTT.

The J gene is TRBJ1-1, the V gene TRBV18; D gene ambiguous. Germline values: CDR1 KGHSH, CDR2 LQKENI. Trimming shortened V by 4 bases and J by 3 bases, and 15 bases separated the two germline ends. CDR3 length equals 15 residues. CDR3 DNA: TGTGCCAGCTCACTAGCTGCGACTGAATACACTGAAGCTTTCTTT. Amino acids: CASSLAATEYTEAFF.

The rearrangement joins TRBV5-5 to TRBJ2-7, with D tentatively TRBD2 (5 bases). The CDR3 is 14 residues long. Germline V lookup: CDR1 SGHKS, CDR2 YYEKEE (reference sequence). V was trimmed by 4 bases and J by 2 bases, leaving 13 bases between them. CDR3 nucleotides: TGTGCCAGCAGCCCGGAGGCAGTGACCTACGAGCAGTACTTC. Translation gives CASSPEAVTYEQYF.